Reported below is one T cell receptor (beta chain). Naive, central memory, regulatory and stem cell-like memory cells within the CD4+ compartment were sorted using CD45RO/CCR7/CD25/CD127/CD95/CD27. The sample is drawn from a study of beta chain features in type 1 diabetes. As for the study in general: Patients shared similar age, gender and cell yields with healthy donors. Across the samples, 107,917,701 sorted cells were examined in total.

Since all of the isolated RNA was reverse transcribed, expressed TCRB transcripts were what got sequenced. Method: immunoSEQ multiplex PCR; TCRdb's copy keeps in-frame clones and lacks some. The table lists about 350,000 clones, roughly 21% of them singletons. The ends were cut back, 0 bases at V and 1 base at J, with 9 bases in the middle. CDR3 size: 15 residues. Germline V gives CDR1 SGHRS, CDR2 YFSETQ. The chain uses TRBV5-1 and TRBJ2-3; D is possibly TRBD1 (6 bases). Sequencing was performed on naive CD4+ T cells from blood. This receptor was identified in a woman younger than 30 in good health. The CDR3 spells CASSLEGVGTDTQYF. The DNA of the CDR3 is TGCGCCAGCAGCTTGGAGGGGGTGGGCACAGATACGCAGTATTTT. Supplemented by reference TRBV5-1 and TRBJ2-3, the full variable domain reads KAGVTQTPRYLIKTRGQQVTLSCSPISGHRSVSWYQQTPGQGLQFLFEYFSETQRNKGNFPGRFSGRQFSNSRSEMNVSTLELGDSALYLCASSLEGVGTDTQYFGPGTRLTVL.